The 31 T cell receptor beta chains below come from one sample, sequenced in a study of T cell responses to AZD1222 COVID-19 vaccine. TCRdb keeps only in-frame clones here, not all; method: immunoSEQ multiplex PCR. Of some 170,000 clones listed, just under 90% were seen once; the top ten hold roughly 4.3%. The sequences come from peripheral blood, collected 28 days after the second dose of the MenACWY control vaccine. These receptor sequences come from an adult who received the MenACWY meningococcal vaccine as a control.

This chain joins TRBV28 and TRBJ2-3, with D unclear. Trimming took 3 bases from V and 0 from J, leaving 4 bases between them. CDR3 length: 13 residues. CDR1 is MDHEN and CDR2 is SYDVKM in the germline V gene. The CDR3 spells CASSFASTDTQYF. The CDR3 DNA reads TGTGCCAGCAGTTTTGCTAGCACAGATACGCAGTATTTT.

The chain recombines TRBV7-2 with TRBJ1-4; 11 nucleotides agree with TRBD1. The CDR3 is made up of 16 amino acids. V shed 3 bases and J 7 bases; nucleotides not matched to a gene: 7. The germline V gene has CDR1 SGHTA and CDR2 FQGNSA. The CDR3 here is CASSFRTGGFGEKLFF. In nucleotides, the CDR3 is TGTGCCAGCAGCTTTAGGACAGGGGGCTTCGGTGAAAAACTGTTTTTT.

The J gene is TRBJ1-6, the V gene TRBV5-4; tentative D call: TRBD1 (6 bases). Germline V gene data show CDR1 as SGHNT and CDR2 as YYREEE (reference sequence). The CDR3 length is 15 residues. V dropped 1 base and J dropped 10 bases, with 15 bases sitting between them. CDR3 protein: CASSLRGRGGSPLHF. The DNA for the CDR3 is TGTGCCAGCAGCTTGCGGGGCAGGGGCGGCTCACCCCTCCACTTT.

This clone turned up a few times. The gene calls are TRBV3-1 (or the pseudogene TRBV3-2) and TRBJ1-1; D uncertain. The CDR3 is 12 amino acids. The V gene lost 2 bases and the J gene lost 11 bases, with 12 bases spanning the gap. From germline, CDR1 is LGHDT and CDR2 YNNKEL (reference sequence). This chain's CDR3 is CASSQSPTWAFF. The DNA for the CDR3 is TGTGCCAGCAGCCAAAGCCCCACCTGGGCTTTCTTT.

The chain employs TRBV10-2 and TRBJ1-2; TRBD1 might be the D (5 bases). The germline gives CDR1 WSHSY, CDR2 SAAADI. CDR3 size: 14 residues. The V and J ends lost 8 bases and 8 bases respectively, with 21 bases between them. The DNA of the CDR3 is TGCGCCAGCGCAGGGCCTTTGCCCATATTCGGCTACACCTTC. Translated: CASAGPLPIFGYTF.

J is TRBJ2-3 and V is TRBV3-1 (or the pseudogene TRBV3-2); D not resolved. V was trimmed by 0 bases and J by 4 bases, leaving 5 bases between them. This CDR3 has 13 amino acids. Germline lookup yields CDR1 LGHDT and CDR2 YNNKEL (reference sequence). DNA for the CDR3: TGTGCCAGCAGCCAAGAGTGGCCAGATACGCAGTATTTT. Amino acid sequence: CASSQEWPDTQYF.

CDR3 protein: CASSSPGQANEKLFF. The CDR3, as DNA: TGTGCCAGTAGTTCACCGGGACAGGCTAATGAAAAACTGTTTTTT. The chain carries TRBV19 and TRBJ1-4; TRBD1 agrees at 8 bases. The CDR3 is 15 amino acids. Germline trimming cut 5 bases from V and 3 bases from J; bases unmatched to any gene: 5. Looked up from germline, CDR1 is LNHDA and CDR2 is SQIVND (reference sequence).

This clone was recorded once. CDR3 bases: TGCGCCAGCAGCCGCGGGACAGGACAAGAGACCCAGTACTTC. This sequence encodes CASSRGTGQETQYF. This chain joins TRBV4-3 and TRBJ2-5, with TRBD1 matching over 8 bases. J was trimmed by 2 bases and V by 4 bases; bases with no gene match: 3. This CDR3 spans 14 amino acids. Germline V gene lookup returns CDR1 LGHNA and CDR2 YSLEER.

This chain uses TRBV19 with TRBJ2-7, with 9 bases matching TRBD1. The CDR3 has 15 residues. CDR1 is LNHDA, CDR2 SQIVND, per germline (reference sequence). J lost 0 bases, V lost 6 bases, and 6 bases had no gene match. CDR3 nucleotide sequence: TGTGCCAGTAGCTTCGGACAGGGGCTCTCCTACGAGCAGTACTTC. Translating gives CASSFGQGLSYEQYF.

The CDR3 DNA sequence: TGTGCCAGCAGCCTCCAGGTCCAGGAGTTATACGAGCAGTACTTC. This gives the protein CASSLQVQELYEQYF. The chain is built from TRBV7-2 and TRBJ2-7; D not certain. The ends were cut back, 5 bases at V and 4 bases at J, with 18 bases in the middle. Germline V lookup: CDR1 SGHTA, CDR2 FQGNSA. This CDR3 comprises 15 residues.

The CDR3 here is CASGGYSQPQHF. The CDR3 bases are TGTGCCAGCGGGGGTTATAGCCAGCCCCAGCATTTT. The chain couples TRBV7-2 to TRBJ1-5, with a tentative D call TRBD1 (5 bases). This CDR3 comprises 12 residues. V was clipped by 8 bases and J by 7 bases, with 12 bases between them. Per the germline V gene, CDR1 is SGHTA and CDR2 is FQGNSA.

J is TRBJ2-1 and V is TRBV6-5; TRBD2 agrees at 8 bases. This CDR3 comprises 16 residues. The J segment lost 6 bases and the V segment lost 0 bases, leaving 7 bases of the junction unmatched. CDR1 MNHEY and CDR2 SVGAGI come from the germline V gene. In DNA form, the CDR3 reads TGTGCCAGCAGTTACTCGGTGGTAGCGGGATCCAATGAGCAGTTCTTC. This codes for CASSYSVVAGSNEQFF.

This chain joins TRBV30 and TRBJ2-7; D is unresolved. CDR1 is GTSNPN and CDR2 is SVGIG in the germline V gene (reference sequence). Trimming cost V 1 base and J 12 bases, with 22 bases left between them. The CDR3 runs 14 residues. CDR3 amino acids: CAWSGPGYSPLMYF. CDR3 nucleotide sequence: TGTGCCTGGAGTGGCCCCGGGTACAGCCCTTTAATGTACTTC.

This clone was counted a single time. The CDR3 loop is CASSQFRDKEAFF. The CDR3 region has the DNA TGTGCCAGCAGCCAATTCCGGGACAAAGAAGCTTTCTTT. This rearrangement joins TRBV12-3 or TRBV12-4 to TRBJ1-1, with D possibly matching TRBD1 (6 bases). Deletions cut 6 bases from V and 8 bases from J, with 16 bases between. This CDR3 spans 13 amino acids.

V is TRBV5-1 and J is TRBJ1-6, with no clear D. Per germline, CDR1 SGHRS and CDR2 YFSETQ. V was shortened by 4 bases and J by 0 bases, with 11 bases between the two germline ends. This CDR3 has 16 amino acids. CDR3 DNA sequence: TGCGCCAGCAGCGGCAACCGGGGCTCCTATAATTCACCCCTCCACTTT. Translated: CASSGNRGSYNSPLHF.

CDR3 sequence reads: CASSQSGTSAGSQFF. The CDR3 DNA sequence: TGTGCCAGCAGCCAAAGTGGGACTAGCGCCGGATCCCAGTTCTTC. This chain connects TRBV7-3 to TRBJ2-1; 10 bases fit TRBD2. Germline V gene sequence: CDR1 SGHTA, CDR2 FQGTGA. This CDR3 region has 15 residues. Trimming took 5 bases from V and 13 from J; bases not matched to a gene: 14.

The rearrangement links TRBV5-4 to TRBJ2-5; D not resolved. This CDR3 spans 12 amino acids. Deletions cut 5 bases from V and 2 bases from J, with 7 bases between. Germline V gene data show CDR1 as SGHNT and CDR2 as YYREEE (reference sequence). The DNA of the CDR3 is TGTGCCAGCAGTCAAGAGCAAGAGACCCAGTACTTC. Amino acid sequence: CASSQEQETQYF.

The rearrangement joins TRBV7-2 to TRBJ1-3; a possible D gene is TRBD1 (5 bases). The CDR3 extends over 15 amino acids. V gave up 2 bases and J gave up 3 bases, with 11 bases separating them. Germline V lookup: CDR1 SGHTA, CDR2 FQGNSA. CDR3 nucleotides: TGTGCCAGCAGCTTATGGACGGGGCTTGGAAACACCATATATTTT. This codes for CASSLWTGLGNTIYF. Combining the CDR3 with reference TRBV7-2 and TRBJ1-3 gives the whole variable domain GAGVSQSPSNKVTEKGKDVELRCDPISGHTALYWYRQSLGQGLEFLIYFQGNSAPDKSGLPSDRFSAERTGGSVSTLTIQRTQQEDSAVYLCASSLWTGLGNTIYFGEGSWLTVV.

The chain combines TRBV28 with TRBJ1-1; D not resolved. The CDR3 sequence is 11 residues long. Deletions cut 8 bases from V and 7 bases from J, with 11 bases between. Germline values: CDR1 MDHEN, CDR2 SYDVKM. CDR3 sequence (DNA): TGTGCCAGCTCCAGTGCACTTGAAGCTTTCTTT. It is translated as CASSSALEAFF.

V usage is TRBV10-2 and J usage is TRBJ2-5; D perhaps matches TRBD1 (5 bases). The CDR3 has 13 residues. CDR1 and CDR2 from the germline V gene are WSHSY and SAAADI. V shed 5 bases and J shed 3 bases, with 10 bases lying between them. The CDR3 loop reads CASSLGREETQYF. The CDR3, as DNA: TGCGCCAGCAGTCTGGGGCGAGAAGAGACCCAGTACTTC.

V and J are TRBV4-3 and TRBJ2-7, with no clear D. The CDR3 consists of 16 residues. Germline CDR1 is LGHNA and CDR2 is YSLEER. Trimming stripped 2 bases from V and 4 bases from J, with 18 bases between. The CDR3 protein is CASSQLVSSGRYEQYF. As DNA, the CDR3 is TGCGCCAGCAGCCAATTGGTGTCATCTGGGCGATACGAGCAGTACTTC.

This sequence joins TRBV5-5 and TRBJ2-3; the D is unclear. V was shortened by 3 bases and J by 6 bases, with 14 bases between the two germline ends. Germline lookup yields CDR1 SGHKS and CDR2 YYEKEE (reference sequence). This CDR3 has 14 residues. Here the CDR3 DNA reads TGTGCCAGCAGCTCCGGGCACCTTGTTGATACGCAGTATTTT. This codes for CASSSGHLVDTQYF.

The DNA for the CDR3 is TGTGCCAGTAGTATATTAGCCCAAGACACCGGGGAGCTGTTTTTT. Amino acid sequence: CASSILAQDTGELFF. The V gene is TRBV19, the J gene TRBJ2-2; D gene uncertain. The CDR3 loop spans 15 amino acids. V gave up 2 bases and J gave up 3 bases, with 10 bases separating them. Germline V CDR1 and CDR2: LNHDA, SQIVND (reference sequence).

The V gene is TRBV28, the J gene TRBJ2-7; possibly TRBD1 for D (6 bases). This CDR3 has 14 amino acids. Germline V lookup: CDR1 MDHEN, CDR2 SYDVKM. The V end lost 6 bases, the J end lost 4 bases, and 16 bases lay between the germline ends. CDR3 in amino acids: CASRFPDRPYEQYF. CDR3 coding DNA: TGTGCCAGCAGGTTTCCGGACAGACCTTACGAGCAGTACTTC. Combining the CDR3 with reference TRBV28 and TRBJ2-7 gives the whole variable domain DVKVTQSSRYLVKRTGEKVFLECVQDMDHENMFWYRQDPGLGLRLIYFSYDVKMKEKGDIPEGYSVSREKKERFSLILESASTNQTSMYLCASRFPDRPYEQYFGPGTRLTVT.

This rearrangement joins TRBV7-9 to TRBJ2-7; tentative D call: TRBD1 (5 bases). This CDR3 spans 14 amino acids. Trimming removed 4 bases at V and 7 bases at J, with 17 bases between. Germline V lookup: CDR1 SEHNR, CDR2 FQNEAQ (reference sequence). The chain's CDR3 is CASSSGGALVEQYF. The CDR3 region has the DNA TGTGCCAGCAGCTCCGGTGGGGCCTTGGTAGAGCAGTACTTC.

The V call is TRBV18, the J call TRBJ2-3, with 7 bases fitting TRBD1. With 6 bases clipped from V and 2 bases from J, the junction kept 8 bases outside the gene matches. CDR1 KGHSH and CDR2 LQKENI come from the germline V gene. The CDR3 totals 15 residues. CDR3 bases: TGTGCCAGCTCCTACTCGACAGGGTCCACAGATACGCAGTATTTT. It yields the protein CASSYSTGSTDTQYF.

This clone was detected a few times. The chain links TRBV4-2 to TRBJ2-7; TRBD2 matches at 15 bases. This CDR3 region has 18 residues. Germline V lookup: CDR1 LGHNA, CDR2 YNFKEQ. Trimming took 4 bases from V and 2 from J; bases not matched to a gene: 9. CDR3 DNA: TGTGCCAGCAGCCCAACGGGACTAGCGGGAGGCGAACCCTACGAGCAGTACTTC. Its translation is CASSPTGLAGGEPYEQYF.

The genes are TRBV28 and TRBJ2-5; TRBD1 agrees at 7 bases. The trim removed 5 bases at V and 4 bases at J, leaving 4 bases unmatched. CDR3 size: 13 residues. The germline V gene has CDR1 MDHEN and CDR2 SYDVKM. The CDR3 sequence is CASSPQGRETQYF. Written as DNA, the CDR3 is TGTGCCAGCAGTCCACAGGGGCGAGAGACCCAGTACTTC.

This clone was recorded once. This chain connects TRBV29-1 to TRBJ2-7; the D gene is possibly TRBD1 (6 bases). The CDR3 has 13 residues. Germline loops: CDR1 SQVTM, CDR2 ANQGSEA. V was pared by 5 bases and J by 6 bases, with 17 bases between. In nucleotides, the CDR3 is TGCAGCGTTCTTAGGGACATTCGCACCGAGCAGTACTTC. The encoded protein is CSVLRDIRTEQYF.

This clone was detected once. CDR3 protein: CASSLVVSGEQYF. For the CDR3, the DNA is TGTGCCAGCAGCTTAGTAGTGTCTGGCGAGCAGTACTTC. The gene calls are TRBV7-2 and TRBJ2-7; no definite D call. Germline V gives CDR1 SGHTA, CDR2 FQGNSA. The CDR3 covers 13 residues. V was trimmed by 1 base and J by 6 bases, leaving 10 bases between them.

The chain couples TRBV5-1 to TRBJ1-1, with D unresolved. The germline V gene encodes CDR1 SGHRS and CDR2 YFSETQ. There are 13 residues in the CDR3. V lost 5 bases and J lost 2, with 10 bases in between. CDR3 nucleotide sequence: TGCGCCAGCAGTAATCAGGATAACACTGAAGCTTTCTTT. Residues: CASSNQDNTEAFF.